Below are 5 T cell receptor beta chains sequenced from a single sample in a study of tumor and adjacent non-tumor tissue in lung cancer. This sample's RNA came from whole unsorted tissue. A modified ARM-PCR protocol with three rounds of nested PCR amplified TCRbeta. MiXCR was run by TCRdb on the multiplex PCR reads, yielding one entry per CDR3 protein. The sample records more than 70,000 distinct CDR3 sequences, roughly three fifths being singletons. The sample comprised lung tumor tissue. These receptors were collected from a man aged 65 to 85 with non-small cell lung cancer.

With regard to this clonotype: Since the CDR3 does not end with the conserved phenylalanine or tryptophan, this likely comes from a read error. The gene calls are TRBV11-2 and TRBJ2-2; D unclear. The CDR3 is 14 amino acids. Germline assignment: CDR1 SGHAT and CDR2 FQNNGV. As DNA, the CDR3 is TGTGCCAGCACCAACGCCGAGAACACCCGGGAGCTGTTTTCT. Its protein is CASTNAENTRELFS.

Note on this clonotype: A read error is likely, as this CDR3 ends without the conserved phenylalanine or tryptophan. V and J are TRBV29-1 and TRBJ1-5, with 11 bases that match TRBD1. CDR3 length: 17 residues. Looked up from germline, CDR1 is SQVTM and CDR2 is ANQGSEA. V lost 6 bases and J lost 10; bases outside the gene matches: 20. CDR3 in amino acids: CSVDIGTGGSSNQPQHS. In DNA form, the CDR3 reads TGCAGCGTAGACATTGGGACAGGGGGTTCGAGCAACCAACCCCAGCATTCT.

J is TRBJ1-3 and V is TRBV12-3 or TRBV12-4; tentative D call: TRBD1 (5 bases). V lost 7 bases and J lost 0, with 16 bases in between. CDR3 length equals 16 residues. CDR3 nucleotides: TGTGCCAGCATTCGGGCACAGGCTAGCTCTGGAAACACCATATATTTT. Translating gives CASIRAQASSGNTIYF.

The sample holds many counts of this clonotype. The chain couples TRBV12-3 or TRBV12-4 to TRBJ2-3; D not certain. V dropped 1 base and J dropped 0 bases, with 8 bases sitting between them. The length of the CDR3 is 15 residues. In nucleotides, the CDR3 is TGTGCCAGCAGTTTAGAGGAAGCTAGCACAGATACGCAGTATTTT. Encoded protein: CASSLEEASTDTQYF.

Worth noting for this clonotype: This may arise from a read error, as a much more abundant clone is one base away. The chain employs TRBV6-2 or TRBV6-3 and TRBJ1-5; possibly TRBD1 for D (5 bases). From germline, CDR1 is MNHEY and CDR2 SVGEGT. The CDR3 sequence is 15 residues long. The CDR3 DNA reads TGTCCCAGCAGCCACGGTCAGGGTCTGGGACAGCCCCAGCATTTT. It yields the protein CPSSHGQGLGQPQHF.